This TCR beta chain derives from a study of control samples from healthy donors and cancer patients. The table came from immunoSEQ multiplex PCR; TCRdb's copy has only in-frame clones and leaves some out. The sample holds about 140,000 clones; approximately 91% are singletons and the top ten take 4.9%. Trimming cost V 5 bases and J 2 bases; bases outside gene matches: 5. Germline V gene lookup returns CDR1 SEHNR and CDR2 FQNEAQ (reference sequence). The CDR3 extends over 15 amino acids. The rearrangement links TRBV7-9 to TRBJ2-3; 9 nucleotides agree with TRBD1. Sequencing was performed on blood. This clonotype originated in a man in his thirties or forties in good health. The CDR3 coding sequence is TGTGCCAGCAGCCCAGACAGGGGGTACACAGATACGCAGTATTTT. It yields the protein CASSPDRGYTDTQYF.